A selection of T cell receptor beta chains follows, all from one sample in a study of blood T cell repertoires in COVID-19. Clones were sequenced by immunoSEQ multiplex PCR, and TCRdb holds only the in-frame ones, with some missing. The table has about 200,000 clones, approximately 90% seen once. The source material was peripheral blood. These receptors were obtained from a man between 35 and 55 years old with acute or convalescent COVID-19. CDR3s include the opening cysteine and the closing phenylalanine or tryptophan. A D gene is named only where the DNA matches it firmly. Where a row states a size, it is once, few, many or the class of an expanded clone; other rows omit it.

>TRBV5-5|.|TRBJ1-4|.
CASSLDRAQLFF
TGTGCCAGCAGCTTGGACAGGGCACAACTGTTTTTT
>TRBV4-1|.|TRBJ1-5|.
CASSQDSSSPGNQPQHF
TGCGCCAGCAGCCAAGACAGTTCCTCCCCCGGGAACCAGCCCCAGCATTTT
>TRBV6-5|TRBD2|TRBJ2-7|few
CASSRLAAPGEQYF
TGTGCCAGCAGTCGACTAGCGGCCCCCGGGGAGCAGTACTTC
>TRBV6-5|.|TRBJ1-3|.
CASSYSQPLGNTIYF
TGTGCCAGCAGTTACTCACAGCCTTTGGGAAACACCATATATTTT
>TRBV10-1|.|TRBJ2-7|.
CASSLQGGYEQYF
TGCGCCAGCAGTCTCCAGGGGGGATACGAGCAGTACTTC
>TRBV7-9|TRBD1|TRBJ2-3|.
CASSPTPGQGYTQYF
TGTGCCAGCAGCCCTACCCCCGGACAGGGCTATACGCAGTATTTT
>TRBV27|.|TRBJ1-5|.
CASSLRGTGNQPQHF
TGTGCCAGCAGTTTAAGAGGTACCGGCAATCAGCCCCAGCATTTT
>TRBV19|.|TRBJ2-6|once
CASSIAQVRSGANVLTF
TGTGCCAGTAGTATCGCCCAGGTCCGCTCTGGGGCCAACGTCCTGACTTTC
>TRBV19|.|TRBJ2-3|.
CASRGAGTDTQYF
TGTGCCAGTAGGGGGGCAGGCACAGATACGCAGTATTTT
>TRBV7-8|.|TRBJ1-5|.
CASGGGLSPQHF
TGTGCCAGCGGCGGGGGACTTTCGCCCCAGCATTTT
>TRBV6-4|TRBD2|TRBJ2-3|few
CASRDEAGGADTQYF
TGTGCCAGCAGAGACGAGGCCGGGGGGGCAGATACGCAGTATTTT
>TRBV10-3|TRBD1|TRBJ2-7|.
CATKGGQAYEQYF
TGTGCCACTAAAGGGGGACAGGCCTACGAGCAGTACTTC
>TRBV7-9|TRBD1|TRBJ2-4|.
CASSLGQGWDIQYF
TGTGCCAGCAGCTTAGGACAGGGGTGGGACATTCAGTACTTC
>TRBV30|TRBD1|TRBJ2-7|.
CAWSLPGTGKFYEQYF
TGTGCCTGGAGCCTCCCGGGGACAGGGAAATTCTACGAGCAGTACTTC
>TRBV7-2|TRBD2|TRBJ2-2|.
CASSSRVAGSTGELFF
TGTGCCAGCAGCTCCCGGGTAGCGGGGTCCACCGGGGAGCTGTTTTTT
>TRBV4-2|TRBD2|TRBJ2-7|.
CASSQDGSGGAAEQYF
TGTGCCAGCAGCCAAGACGGGAGCGGGGGGGCCGCCGAGCAGTACTTC
>TRBV18|.|TRBJ1-6|.
CASSPTGNLGNSPLHF
TGTGCCAGCTCACCGACAGGAAACTTAGGGAATTCACCCCTCCACTTT
>TRBV6-6|TRBD1|TRBJ2-7|.
CASSYAIQGVAYEQYF
TGTGCCAGCAGTTACGCAATCCAGGGGGTCGCCTACGAGCAGTACTTC
>TRBV18|TRBD2|TRBJ2-3|.
CASSPGRGGRDTQYF
TGTGCCAGCTCACCGGGCCGCGGGGGTAGGGATACGCAGTATTTT
>TRBV27|TRBD2|TRBJ2-2|.
CASSSGGNTGELFF
TGTGCCAGCAGTTCGGGGGGGAACACCGGGGAGCTGTTTTTT
>TRBV24-1|.|TRBJ2-2|.
CATSRGTGELFF
TGTGCCACCAGCCGGGGTACCGGGGAGCTGTTTTTT
>TRBV18|TRBD1|TRBJ1-1|.
CASSPRGQGGNTEAFF
TGTGCCAGCTCACCAAGGGGACAGGGGGGGAACACTGAAGCTTTCTTT
>TRBV5-1|.|TRBJ2-7|.
CASSLLEAGYEQYF
TGCGCCAGCAGCTTGTTGGAAGCAGGGTACGAGCAGTACTTC
>TRBV1|.|TRBJ2-7|.
CTSSQAGGPGGPPCEQYF
TGCACCAGCAGCCAAGCCGGGGGGCCTGGAGGTCCCCCTTGCGAGCAGTACTTC
>TRBV18|.|TRBJ2-1|.
CASSPGEDNEQFF
TGTGCCAGCTCACCGGGGGAGGACAATGAGCAGTTCTTC
>TRBV5-1|TRBD1|TRBJ1-1|.
CASKTQGDTEAFF
TGCGCCAGCAAAACACAGGGGGACACTGAAGCTTTCTTT
>TRBV7-9|.|TRBJ1-1|.
CASIPGGWMDTEAFF
TGTGCCAGCATCCCTGGGGGGTGGATGGACACTGAAGCTTTCTTT
>TRBV30|TRBD2|TRBJ2-5|.
CAWRPAGEETQYF
TGTGCCTGGAGGCCTGCGGGGGAGGAGACCCAGTACTTC
>TRBV29-1|TRBD1|TRBJ1-2|few
CSVEASGTGSLGGYTF
TGCAGCGTTGAAGCCTCCGGGACAGGGAGTCTGGGTGGCTACACCTTC
>TRBV6-2/TRBV6-3|.|TRBJ1-5|.
CASSYKDSPGWEPQHF
TGTGCCAGCAGTTACAAGGACAGCCCAGGCTGGGAGCCCCAGCATTTT
>TRBV19|TRBD1|TRBJ1-1|few
CASSIGGTGGTEAFF
TGTGCCAGTAGTATAGGCGGGACAGGGGGCACTGAAGCTTTCTTT
>TRBV5-1|TRBD1|TRBJ2-7|.
CASRPTGAYEQYF
TGCGCCAGCAGACCGACAGGGGCCTACGAGCAGTACTTC
>TRBV19|TRBD1|TRBJ1-4|.
CASSVLPGTGGRVGLFF
TGTGCCAGTAGTGTCCTCCCTGGGACAGGGGGCCGAGTAGGACTGTTTTTT
>TRBV30|.|TRBJ1-2|.
CAWSVSSLVGYTF
TGTGCCTGGAGTGTAAGCTCCCTTGTTGGCTACACCTTC
>TRBV3-1/TRBV3-2|.|TRBJ1-6|once
CASSRLRGQGNSPLHF
TGTGCCAGCAGCCGATTAAGGGGCCAGGGGAATTCACCCCTCCACTTT
>TRBV9|TRBD2|TRBJ2-5|.
CASSVVGSGETQYF
TGTGCCAGCAGCGTAGTGGGTAGCGGGGAGACCCAGTACTTC
>TRBV6-5|.|TRBJ1-3|few
CASSRGATGNTIYF
TGTGCCAGTTCGCGGGGGGCAACAGGAAACACCATATATTTT
>TRBV28|.|TRBJ2-7|.
CASSSRRGTLTYEQYF
TGTGCCAGCAGTTCCCGACGGGGGACTTTAACCTACGAGCAGTACTTC
>TRBV27|.|TRBJ2-7|.
CASSLGTEGYEQYF
TGTGCCAGCAGTTTAGGGACTGAGGGCTACGAGCAGTACTTC
>TRBV9|.|TRBJ2-5|.
CASSATYETQYF
TGTGCCAGCAGCGCCACTTACGAGACCCAGTACTTC
>TRBV27|TRBD1|TRBJ1-5|.
CASSTGTVGNQPQHF
TGTGCCAGCAGTACGGGGACAGTGGGCAATCAGCCCCAGCATTTT
>TRBV3-1/TRBV3-2|TRBD1|TRBJ2-3|once
CASSLDRGQGADTQYF
TGTGCCAGCAGCCTCGATCGGGGACAGGGGGCAGATACGCAGTATTTT
>TRBV18|.|TRBJ2-1|.
CASSPGLYEQFF
TGTGCCAGCTCACCAGGCCTTTATGAGCAGTTCTTC
>TRBV11-2|.|TRBJ1-2|.
CASSGRDYGYTF
TGTGCCAGCAGCGGGCGCGACTATGGCTACACCTTC
>TRBV25-1|.|TRBJ1-6|.
CASSGTRDSPLHF
TGTGCCAGCAGTGGCACGAGGGATTCACCCCTCCACTTT
>TRBV29-1|.|TRBJ1-3|.
CSVAVSGNTIYF
TGCAGCGTCGCAGTTTCCGGAAACACCATATATTTT
>TRBV14|TRBD1|TRBJ2-1|.
CASSQDPGTAYNEQFF
TGTGCCAGCAGCCAAGATCCCGGGACAGCGTACAATGAGCAGTTCTTC
>TRBV27|TRBD2|TRBJ2-3|.
CASSLALAGADTQYF
TGTGCCAGCAGTTTGGCACTAGCGGGAGCCGATACGCAGTATTTT
>TRBV4-1|TRBD2|TRBJ2-3|few
CASSQGGAAYIDTQYF
TGCGCCAGCAGCCAGGGAGGGGCAGCGTATATAGATACGCAGTATTTT
>TRBV29-1|.|TRBJ2-6|once
CSVGGVQAGANVLTF
TGCAGCGTGGGAGGTGTCCAGGCTGGGGCCAACGTCCTGACTTTC
>TRBV3-1/TRBV3-2|.|TRBJ2-7|once
CASSQAGRSGYEQYF
TGTGCCAGCAGCCAGGCGGGGCGGAGTGGATACGAGCAGTACTTC
>TRBV4-2|.|TRBJ1-5|.
CASSQDIRGFQPQHF
TGTGCCAGCAGCCAAGATATTAGGGGGTTCCAGCCCCAGCATTTT